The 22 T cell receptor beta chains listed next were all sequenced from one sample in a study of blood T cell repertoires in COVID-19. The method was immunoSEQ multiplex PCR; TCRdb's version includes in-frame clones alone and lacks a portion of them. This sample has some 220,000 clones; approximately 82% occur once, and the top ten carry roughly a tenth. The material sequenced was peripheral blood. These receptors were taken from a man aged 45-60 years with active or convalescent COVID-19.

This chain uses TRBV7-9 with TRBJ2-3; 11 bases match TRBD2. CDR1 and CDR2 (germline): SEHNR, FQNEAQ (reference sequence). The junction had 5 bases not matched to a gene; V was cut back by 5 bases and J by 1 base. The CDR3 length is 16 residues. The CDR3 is CASSVLAGERTDTQYF. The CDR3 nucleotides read TGTGCCAGCAGCGTACTAGCGGGGGAGCGCACAGATACGCAGTATTTT.

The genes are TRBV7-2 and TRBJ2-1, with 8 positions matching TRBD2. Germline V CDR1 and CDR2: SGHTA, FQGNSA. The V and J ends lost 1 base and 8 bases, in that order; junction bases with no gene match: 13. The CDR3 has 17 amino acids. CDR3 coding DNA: TGTGCCAGCAGCTTAGTGCCCGGGGGGGTACAGGAAGATGAGCAGTTCTTC. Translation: CASSLVPGGVQEDEQFF.

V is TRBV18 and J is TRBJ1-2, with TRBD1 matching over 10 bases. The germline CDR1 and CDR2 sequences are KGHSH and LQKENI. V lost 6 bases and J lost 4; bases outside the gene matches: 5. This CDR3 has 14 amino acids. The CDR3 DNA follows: TGTGCCAGCTCGGGACAGGGGTCTTCCTATGGCTACACCTTC. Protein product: CASSGQGSSYGYTF.

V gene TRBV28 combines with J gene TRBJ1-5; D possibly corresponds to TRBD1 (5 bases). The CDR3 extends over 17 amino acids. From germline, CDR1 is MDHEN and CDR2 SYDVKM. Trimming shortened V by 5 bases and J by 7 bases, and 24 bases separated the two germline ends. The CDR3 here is CASSPHGAGMYGQPQHF. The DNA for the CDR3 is TGTGCCAGCAGTCCCCATGGGGCGGGGATGTATGGACAGCCCCAGCATTTT.

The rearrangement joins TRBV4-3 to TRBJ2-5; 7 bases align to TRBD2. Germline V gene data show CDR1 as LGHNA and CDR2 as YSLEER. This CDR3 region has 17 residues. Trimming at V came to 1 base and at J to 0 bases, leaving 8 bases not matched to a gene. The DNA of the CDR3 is TGCGCCAGCAGCCAAGTGTGGGTGAGCGGGGACCAAGAGACCCAGTACTTC. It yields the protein CASSQVWVSGDQETQYF.

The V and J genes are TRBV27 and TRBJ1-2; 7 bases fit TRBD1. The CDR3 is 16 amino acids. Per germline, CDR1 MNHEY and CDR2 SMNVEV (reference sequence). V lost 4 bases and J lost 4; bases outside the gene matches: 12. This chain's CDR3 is CASSSQDRVWPYGYTF. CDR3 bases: TGTGCCAGCAGTTCGCAAGACAGGGTTTGGCCCTATGGCTACACCTTC.

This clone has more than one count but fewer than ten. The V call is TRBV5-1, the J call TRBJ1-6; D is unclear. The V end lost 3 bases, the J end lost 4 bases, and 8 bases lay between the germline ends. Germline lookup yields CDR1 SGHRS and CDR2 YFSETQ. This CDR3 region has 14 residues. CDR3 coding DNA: TGCGCCAGCAGCTCAGGACTATATAATTCACCCCTCCACTTT. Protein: CASSSGLYNSPLHF.

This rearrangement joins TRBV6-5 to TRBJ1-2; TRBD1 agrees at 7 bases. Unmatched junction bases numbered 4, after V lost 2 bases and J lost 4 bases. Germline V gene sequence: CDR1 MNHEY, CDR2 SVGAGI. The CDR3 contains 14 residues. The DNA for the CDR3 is TGTGCCAGCAGTTACCAGGGGGTGGGCTATGGCTACACCTTC. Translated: CASSYQGVGYGYTF.

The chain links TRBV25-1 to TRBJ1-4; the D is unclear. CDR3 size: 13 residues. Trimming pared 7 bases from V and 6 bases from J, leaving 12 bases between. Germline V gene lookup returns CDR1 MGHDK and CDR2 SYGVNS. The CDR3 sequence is CASTGRPHEKLFF. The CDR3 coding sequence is TGTGCCAGCACGGGGAGACCCCATGAAAAACTGTTTTTT. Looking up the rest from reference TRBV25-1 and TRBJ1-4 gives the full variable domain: EADIYQTPRYLVIGTGKKITLECSQTMGHDKMYWYQQDPGMELHLIHYSYGVNSTEKGDLSSESTVSRIRTEHFPLTLESARPSHTSQYLCASTGRPHEKLFFGSGTQLSVL.

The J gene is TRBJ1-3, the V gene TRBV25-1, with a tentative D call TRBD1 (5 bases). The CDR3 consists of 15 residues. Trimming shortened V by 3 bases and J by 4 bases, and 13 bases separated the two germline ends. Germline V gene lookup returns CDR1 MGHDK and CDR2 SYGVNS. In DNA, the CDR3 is TGTGCCAGCAGTGACCCTGCAGGGTCAGGAAACACCATATATTTT. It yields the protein CASSDPAGSGNTIYF.

The CDR3 sequence: CASSPWDTHTGYTF. The CDR3 DNA follows: TGTGCCAGCAGCCCGTGGGACACCCACACGGGCTACACCTTC. V usage is TRBV7-9 and J usage is TRBJ1-2; D is perhaps TRBD1 (6 bases). V gave up 5 bases and J gave up 8 bases, with 18 bases separating them. Germline lookup yields CDR1 SEHNR and CDR2 FQNEAQ (reference sequence). This CDR3 has 14 amino acids.

Here the CDR3 DNA reads TGTGCCAGCAGCGCACAACAGGGGGGAGTATCCTACGAGCAGTACTTC. This gives the protein CASSAQQGGVSYEQYF. The V call is TRBV4-2, the J call TRBJ2-7; 8 positions match TRBD1. The germline CDR1 and CDR2 sequences are LGHNA and YNFKEQ. V lost 5 bases to trimming and J lost 1 base; unmatched junction nucleotides: 10. This CDR3 is built from 16 residues.

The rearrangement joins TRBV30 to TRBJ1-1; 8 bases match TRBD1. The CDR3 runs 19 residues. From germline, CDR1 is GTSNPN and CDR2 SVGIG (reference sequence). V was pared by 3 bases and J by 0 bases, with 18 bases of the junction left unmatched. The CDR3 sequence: CAWSLLGKTGEGMNTEAFF. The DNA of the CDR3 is TGTGCCTGGAGCCTATTGGGAAAGACAGGGGAAGGTATGAACACTGAAGCTTTCTTT.

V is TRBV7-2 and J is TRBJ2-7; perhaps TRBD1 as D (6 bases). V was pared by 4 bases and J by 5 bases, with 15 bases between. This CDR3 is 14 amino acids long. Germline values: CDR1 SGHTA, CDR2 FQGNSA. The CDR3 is CASSSVDRPHEQYF. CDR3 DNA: TGTGCCAGCAGCTCTGTCGACAGGCCGCACGAGCAGTACTTC.

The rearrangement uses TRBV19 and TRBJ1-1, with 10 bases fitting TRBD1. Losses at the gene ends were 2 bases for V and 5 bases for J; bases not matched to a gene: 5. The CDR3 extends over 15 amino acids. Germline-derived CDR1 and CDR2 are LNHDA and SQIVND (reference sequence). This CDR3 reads CASSIRGQGSTEAFF. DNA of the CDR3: TGTGCCAGTAGTATACGGGGACAGGGGAGTACTGAAGCTTTCTTT.

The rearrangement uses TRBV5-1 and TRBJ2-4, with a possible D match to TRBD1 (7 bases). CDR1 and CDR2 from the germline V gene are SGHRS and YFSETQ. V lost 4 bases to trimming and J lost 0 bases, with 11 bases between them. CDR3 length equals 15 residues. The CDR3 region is CASSPQGGAKNIQYF. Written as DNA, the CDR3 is TGCGCCAGCAGCCCCCAGGGGGGAGCCAAAAACATTCAGTACTTC.

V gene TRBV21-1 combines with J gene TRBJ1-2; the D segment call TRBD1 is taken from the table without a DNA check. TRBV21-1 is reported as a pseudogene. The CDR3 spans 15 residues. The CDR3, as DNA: TGTGCCAGCAGCAAAGGTTCCAGGGGGGACTATGGCTACACCTTC. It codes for CASSKGSRGDYGYTF.

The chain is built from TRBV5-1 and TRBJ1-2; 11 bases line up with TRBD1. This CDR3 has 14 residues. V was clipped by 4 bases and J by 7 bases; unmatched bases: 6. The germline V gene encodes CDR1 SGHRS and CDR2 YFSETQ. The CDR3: CASSHGQGASGYTF. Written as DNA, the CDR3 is TGCGCCAGCAGCCACGGACAGGGGGCGTCTGGCTACACCTTC.

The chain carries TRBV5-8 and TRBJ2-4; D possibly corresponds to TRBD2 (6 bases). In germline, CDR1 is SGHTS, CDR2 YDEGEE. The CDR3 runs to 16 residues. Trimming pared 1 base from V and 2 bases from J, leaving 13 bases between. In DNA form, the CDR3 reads TGTGCCAGCAGCTTGATGGGGACTTTGACCAAAAACATTCAGTACTTC. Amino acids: CASSLMGTLTKNIQYF.

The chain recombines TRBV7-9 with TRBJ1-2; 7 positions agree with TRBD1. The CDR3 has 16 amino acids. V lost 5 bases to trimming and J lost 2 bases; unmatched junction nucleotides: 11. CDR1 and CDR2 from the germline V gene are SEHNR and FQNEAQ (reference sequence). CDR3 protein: CASSPGQPEGNYGYTF. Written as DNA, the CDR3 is TGTGCCAGCAGCCCGGGACAGCCCGAGGGGAACTATGGCTACACCTTC.

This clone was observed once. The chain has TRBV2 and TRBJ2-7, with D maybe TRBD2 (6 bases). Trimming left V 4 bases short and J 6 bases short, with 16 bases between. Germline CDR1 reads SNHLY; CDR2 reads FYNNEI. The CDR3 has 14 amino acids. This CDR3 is CASSVSGVPTEQYF. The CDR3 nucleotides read TGTGCCAGCAGTGTTTCGGGAGTTCCTACCGAGCAGTACTTC. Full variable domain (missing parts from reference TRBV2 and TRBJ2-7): EPEVTQTPSHQVTQMGQEVILRCVPISNHLYFYWYRQILGQKVEFLVSFYNNEISEKSEIFDDQFSVERPDGSNFTLKIRSTKLEDSAMYFCASSVSGVPTEQYFGPGTRLTVT.

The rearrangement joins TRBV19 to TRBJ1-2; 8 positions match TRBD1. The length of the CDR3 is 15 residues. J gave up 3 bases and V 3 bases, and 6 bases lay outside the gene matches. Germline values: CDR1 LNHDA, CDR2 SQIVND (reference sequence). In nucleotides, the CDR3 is TGTGCCAGTAGTATTTCCCAGGGGGCTGACTATGGCTACACCTTC. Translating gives CASSISQGADYGYTF.